The source of this T cell receptor beta chain is a study of cytomegalovirus exposure and HLA in healthy donors. Sequencing used immunoSEQ multiplex PCR; TCRdb keeps in-frame clones, though not all of them. Of under 250,000 clones in the sample, around four fifths are singletons; the top ten hold less than 7%. Study observations and caveats: The majority of TCR sequences were rare, yet some public TCRs appeared in many donors.

The CDR3 is made up of 15 amino acids. The V and J ends lost 1 base and 4 bases, in that order; junction bases with no gene match: 2. CDR1 is SGDLS, CDR2 YYNGEE, per germline. For this clone: Its antigen remains unknown.

The sequenced material came from PBMCs. The receptor was derived from a woman between 18 and 30 years old in good health and CMV-seronegative. V usage is TRBV9 and J usage is TRBJ2-1, with 10 bases aligning to TRBD2. CDR3 sequence: CASSVLAGAYNEQFF. The CDR3 region has the DNA TGTGCCAGCAGCGTACTAGCGGGGGCTTACAATGAGCAGTTCTTC.